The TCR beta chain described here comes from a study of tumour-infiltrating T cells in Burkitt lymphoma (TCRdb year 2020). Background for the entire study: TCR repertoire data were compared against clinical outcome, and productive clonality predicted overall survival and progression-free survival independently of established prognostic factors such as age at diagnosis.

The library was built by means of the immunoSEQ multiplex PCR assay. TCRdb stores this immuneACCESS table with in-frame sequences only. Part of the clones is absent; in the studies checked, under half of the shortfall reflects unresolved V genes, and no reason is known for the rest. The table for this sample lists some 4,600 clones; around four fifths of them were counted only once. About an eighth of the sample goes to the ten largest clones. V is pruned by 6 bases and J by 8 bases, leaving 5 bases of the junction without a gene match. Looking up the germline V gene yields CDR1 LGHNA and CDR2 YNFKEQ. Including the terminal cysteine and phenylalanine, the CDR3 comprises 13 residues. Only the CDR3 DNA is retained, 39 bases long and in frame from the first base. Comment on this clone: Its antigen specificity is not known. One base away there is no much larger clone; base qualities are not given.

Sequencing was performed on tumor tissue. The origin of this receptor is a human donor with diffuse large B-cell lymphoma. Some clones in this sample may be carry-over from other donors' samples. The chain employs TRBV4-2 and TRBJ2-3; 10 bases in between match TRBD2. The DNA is TGTGCCAGCAGTAGCGGGGGGACGGGTACGCAGTATTTT. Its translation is CASSSGGTGTQYF.